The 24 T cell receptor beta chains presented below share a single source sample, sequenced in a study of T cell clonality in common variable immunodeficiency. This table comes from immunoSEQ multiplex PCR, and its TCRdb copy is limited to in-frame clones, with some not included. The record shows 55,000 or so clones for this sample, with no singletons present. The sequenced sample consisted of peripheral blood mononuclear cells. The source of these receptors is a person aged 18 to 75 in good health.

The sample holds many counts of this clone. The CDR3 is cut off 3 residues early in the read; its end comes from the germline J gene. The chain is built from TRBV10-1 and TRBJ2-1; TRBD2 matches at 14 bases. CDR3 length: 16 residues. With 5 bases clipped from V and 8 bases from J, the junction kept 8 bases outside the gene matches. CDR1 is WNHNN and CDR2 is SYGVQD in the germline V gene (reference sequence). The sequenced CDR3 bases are TGCGCCAGCAGTCATCAGGGGACTAGCGGGAGAGATGAG. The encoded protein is CASSHQGTSGRDE. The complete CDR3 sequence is CASSHQGTSGRDEQFF.

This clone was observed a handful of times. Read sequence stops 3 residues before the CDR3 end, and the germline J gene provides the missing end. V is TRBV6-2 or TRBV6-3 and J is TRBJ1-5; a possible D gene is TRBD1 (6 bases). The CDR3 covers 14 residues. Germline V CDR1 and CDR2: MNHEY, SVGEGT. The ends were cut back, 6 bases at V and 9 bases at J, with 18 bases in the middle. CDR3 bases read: TGTGCCAGCAGCCGCGGACAGAGCTTGAGGCCC. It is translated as CASSRGQSLRP. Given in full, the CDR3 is CASSRGQSLRPQHF.

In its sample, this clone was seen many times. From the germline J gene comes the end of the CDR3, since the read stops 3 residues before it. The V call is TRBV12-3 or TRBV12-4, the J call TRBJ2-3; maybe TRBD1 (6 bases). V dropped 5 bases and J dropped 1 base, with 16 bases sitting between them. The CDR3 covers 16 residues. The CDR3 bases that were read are TGTGCCAGCAGTCCTAATACAGGGTCCGGCACAGATACG. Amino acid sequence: CASSPNTGSGTDT. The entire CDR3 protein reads CASSPNTGSGTDTQYF.

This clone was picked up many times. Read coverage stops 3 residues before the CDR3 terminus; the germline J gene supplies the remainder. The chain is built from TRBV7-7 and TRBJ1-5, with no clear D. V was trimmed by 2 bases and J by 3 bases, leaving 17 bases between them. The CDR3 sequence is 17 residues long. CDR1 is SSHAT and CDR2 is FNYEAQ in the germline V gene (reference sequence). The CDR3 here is CASSLNRTQAVNQPQHF. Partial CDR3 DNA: TGTGCCAGCAGCTTAAATCGTACCCAGGCAGTCAATCAGCCC.

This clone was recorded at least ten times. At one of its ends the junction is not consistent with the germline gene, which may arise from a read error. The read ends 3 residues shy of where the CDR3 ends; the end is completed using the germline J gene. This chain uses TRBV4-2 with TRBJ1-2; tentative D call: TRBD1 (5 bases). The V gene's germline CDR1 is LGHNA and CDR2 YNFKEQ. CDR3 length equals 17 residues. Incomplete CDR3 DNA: TGCGCCAGCAGCCAAGATCTCAAAAGCCCTACGCGGGGGGGC. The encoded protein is CASSQDLKSPTRGG. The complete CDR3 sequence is CASSQDLKSPTRGGYTF.

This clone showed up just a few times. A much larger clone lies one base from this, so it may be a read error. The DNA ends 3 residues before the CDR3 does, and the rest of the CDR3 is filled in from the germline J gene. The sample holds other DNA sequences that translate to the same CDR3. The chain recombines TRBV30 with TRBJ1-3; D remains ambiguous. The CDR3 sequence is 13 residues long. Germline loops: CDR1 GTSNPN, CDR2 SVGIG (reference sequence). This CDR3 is CAWRGGPGNTIYF. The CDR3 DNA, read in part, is TGTGCCTGGAGGGGTGGGCCTGGAAACACG.

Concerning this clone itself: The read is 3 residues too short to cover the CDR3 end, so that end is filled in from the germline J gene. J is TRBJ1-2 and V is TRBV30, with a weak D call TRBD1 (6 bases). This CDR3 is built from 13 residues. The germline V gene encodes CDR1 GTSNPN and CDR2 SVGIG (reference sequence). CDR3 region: CAWRGGASYDYTF. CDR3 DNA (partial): TGTGCCTGGAGAGGGGGAGCCTCCTACGAC.

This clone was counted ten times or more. CDR3 DNA, as far as it was read: TGCGCCAGCAGCCAAGACCCAGGGGGAGACTATGGC. Amino acids: CASSQDPGGDYG. The complete CDR3 reads CASSQDPGGDYGYTF. The V and J genes are TRBV4-1 and TRBJ1-2; 7 bases align to TRBD1. From the germline J gene comes the end of the CDR3, since the read stops 3 residues before it. The CDR3 length is 15 residues. Per germline, CDR1 MGHRA and CDR2 YSYEKL. Germline trimming cut 0 bases from V and 3 bases from J; bases unmatched to any gene: 4.

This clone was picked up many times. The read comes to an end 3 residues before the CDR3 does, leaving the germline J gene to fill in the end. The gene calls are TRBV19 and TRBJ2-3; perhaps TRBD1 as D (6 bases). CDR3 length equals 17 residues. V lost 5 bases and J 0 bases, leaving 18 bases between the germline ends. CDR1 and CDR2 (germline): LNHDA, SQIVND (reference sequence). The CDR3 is CASSLGALYASTDTQYF. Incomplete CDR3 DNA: TGTGCCAGTAGTCTGGGGGCCCTCTACGCTAGCACAGATACG.

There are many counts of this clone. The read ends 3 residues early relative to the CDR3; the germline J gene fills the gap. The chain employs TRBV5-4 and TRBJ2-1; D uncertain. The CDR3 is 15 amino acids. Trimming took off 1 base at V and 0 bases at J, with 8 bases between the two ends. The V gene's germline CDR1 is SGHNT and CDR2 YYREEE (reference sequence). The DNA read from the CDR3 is TGTGCCAGCAGCTTGATGCTTAGCTCCTACAATGAG. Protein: CASSLMLSSYNE. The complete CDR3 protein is CASSLMLSSYNEQFF.

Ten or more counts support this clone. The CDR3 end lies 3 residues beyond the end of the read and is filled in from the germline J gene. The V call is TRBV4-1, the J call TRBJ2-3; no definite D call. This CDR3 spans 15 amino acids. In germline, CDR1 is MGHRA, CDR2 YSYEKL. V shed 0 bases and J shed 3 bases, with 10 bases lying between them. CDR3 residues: CASSQDGRGTDTQYF. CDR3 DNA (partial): TGCGCCAGCAGCCAAGATGGGCGAGGTACAGATACG.

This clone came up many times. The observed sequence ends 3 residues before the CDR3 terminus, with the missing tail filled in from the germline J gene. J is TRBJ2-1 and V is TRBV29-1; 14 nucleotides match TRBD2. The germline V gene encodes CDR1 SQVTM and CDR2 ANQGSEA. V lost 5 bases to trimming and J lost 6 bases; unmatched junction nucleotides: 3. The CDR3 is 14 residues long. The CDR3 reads CSVRGTSGSNEQFF. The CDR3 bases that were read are TGCAGCGTTCGAGGGACTAGCGGGAGCAATGAG.

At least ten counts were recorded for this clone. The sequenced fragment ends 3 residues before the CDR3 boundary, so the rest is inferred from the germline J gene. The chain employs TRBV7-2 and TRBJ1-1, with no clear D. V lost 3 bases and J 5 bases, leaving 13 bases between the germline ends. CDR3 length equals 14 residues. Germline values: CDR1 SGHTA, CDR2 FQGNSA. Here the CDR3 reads CASSFRGGGTEAFF. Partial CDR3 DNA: TGTGCCAGCAGCTTCCGGGGAGGAGGGACTGAA. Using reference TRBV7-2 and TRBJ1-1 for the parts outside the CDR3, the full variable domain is GAGVSQSPSNKVTEKGKDVELRCDPISGHTALYWYRQSLGQGLEFLIYFQGNSAPDKSGLPSDRFSAERTGGSVSTLTIQRTQQEDSAVYLCASSFRGGGTEAFFGQGTRLTVV.

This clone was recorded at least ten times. The part of the CDR3 DNA that was read is TGTGCCATCAGGGGACAGGCAGAA. It translates to CAIRGQAE. The complete CDR3 reads CAIRGQAEAFF. The chain recombines TRBV10-3 with TRBJ1-1; 8 nucleotides align to TRBD1. The DNA ends 3 residues before the CDR3 does, and the rest of the CDR3 is filled in from the germline J gene. The CDR3 is made up of 11 amino acids. In germline, CDR1 is ENHRY, CDR2 SYGVKD.

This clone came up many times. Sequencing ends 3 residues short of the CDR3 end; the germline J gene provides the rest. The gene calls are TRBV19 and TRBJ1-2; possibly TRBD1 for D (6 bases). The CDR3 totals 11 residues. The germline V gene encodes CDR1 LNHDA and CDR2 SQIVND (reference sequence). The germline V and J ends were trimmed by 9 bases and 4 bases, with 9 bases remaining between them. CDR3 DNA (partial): TGTGCCAGCGGACAGCCCTATGGC. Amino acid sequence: CASGQPYG. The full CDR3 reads CASGQPYGYTF.

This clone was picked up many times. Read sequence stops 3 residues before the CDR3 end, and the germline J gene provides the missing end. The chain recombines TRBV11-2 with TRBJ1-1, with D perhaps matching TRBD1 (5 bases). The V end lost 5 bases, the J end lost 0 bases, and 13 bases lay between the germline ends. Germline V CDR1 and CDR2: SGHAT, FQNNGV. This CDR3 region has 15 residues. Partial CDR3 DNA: TGTGCCAGCAGCCAACCACCGACAGTGAACACTGAA. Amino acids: CASSQPPTVNTE. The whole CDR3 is CASSQPPTVNTEAFF.

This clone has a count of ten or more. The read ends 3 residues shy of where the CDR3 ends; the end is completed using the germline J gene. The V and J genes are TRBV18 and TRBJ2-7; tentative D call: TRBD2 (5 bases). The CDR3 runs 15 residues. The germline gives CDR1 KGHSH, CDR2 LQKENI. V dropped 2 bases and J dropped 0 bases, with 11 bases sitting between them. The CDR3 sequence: CASSPSGSSSYEQYF. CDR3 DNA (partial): TGTGCCAGCTCACCAAGCGGCTCCAGCTCCTACGAG.

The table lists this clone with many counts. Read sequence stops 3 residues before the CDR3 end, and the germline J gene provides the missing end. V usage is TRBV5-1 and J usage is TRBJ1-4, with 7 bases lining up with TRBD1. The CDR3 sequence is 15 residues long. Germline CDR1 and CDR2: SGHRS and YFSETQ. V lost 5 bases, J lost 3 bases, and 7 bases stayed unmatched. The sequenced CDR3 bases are TGCGCCAGCAGGTCACAGGGGATAGCTAATGAAAAA. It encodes CASRSQGIANEK. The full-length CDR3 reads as CASRSQGIANEKLFF. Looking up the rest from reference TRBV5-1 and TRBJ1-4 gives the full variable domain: KAGVTQTPRYLIKTRGQQVTLSCSPISGHRSVSWYQQTPGQGLQFLFEYFSETQRNKGNFPGRFSGRQFSNSRSEMNVSTLELGDSALYLCASRSQGIANEKLFFGSGTQLSVL.

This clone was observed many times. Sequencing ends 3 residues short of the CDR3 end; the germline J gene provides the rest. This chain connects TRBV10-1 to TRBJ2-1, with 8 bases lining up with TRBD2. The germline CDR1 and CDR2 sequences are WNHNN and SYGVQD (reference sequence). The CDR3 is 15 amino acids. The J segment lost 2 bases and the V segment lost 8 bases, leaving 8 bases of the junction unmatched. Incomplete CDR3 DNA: TGCGCCAGCGCCTCCGGGGGGGACGCCTACAATGAG. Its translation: CASASGGDAYNE. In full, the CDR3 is CASASGGDAYNEQFF.

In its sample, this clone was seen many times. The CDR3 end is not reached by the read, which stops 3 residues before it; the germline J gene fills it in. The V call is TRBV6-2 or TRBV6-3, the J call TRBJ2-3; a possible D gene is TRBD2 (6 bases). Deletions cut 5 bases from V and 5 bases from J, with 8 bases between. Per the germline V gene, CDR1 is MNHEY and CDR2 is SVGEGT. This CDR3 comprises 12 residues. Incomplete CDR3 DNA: TGTGCCAGCAGTGCCGGGGGAGATACG. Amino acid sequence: CASSAGGDT. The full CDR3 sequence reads CASSAGGDTQYF.

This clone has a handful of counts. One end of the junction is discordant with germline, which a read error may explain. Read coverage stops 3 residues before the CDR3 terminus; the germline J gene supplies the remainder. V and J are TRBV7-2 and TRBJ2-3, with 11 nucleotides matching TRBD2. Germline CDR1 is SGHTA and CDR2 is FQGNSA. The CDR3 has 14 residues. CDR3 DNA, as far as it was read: TGTGCCAGCGGGCCTAGCGGGGGGTCAGAGACG. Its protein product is CASGPSGGSET. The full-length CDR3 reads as CASGPSGGSETQYF.

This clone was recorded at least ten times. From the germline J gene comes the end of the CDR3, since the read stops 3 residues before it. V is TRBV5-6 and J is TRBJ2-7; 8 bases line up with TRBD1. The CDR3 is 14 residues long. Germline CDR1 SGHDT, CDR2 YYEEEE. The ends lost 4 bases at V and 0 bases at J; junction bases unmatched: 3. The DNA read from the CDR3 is TGTGCCAGCAGCGCTGGACAGGGCTCCTACGAG. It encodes CASSAGQGSYE. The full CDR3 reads CASSAGQGSYEQYF.

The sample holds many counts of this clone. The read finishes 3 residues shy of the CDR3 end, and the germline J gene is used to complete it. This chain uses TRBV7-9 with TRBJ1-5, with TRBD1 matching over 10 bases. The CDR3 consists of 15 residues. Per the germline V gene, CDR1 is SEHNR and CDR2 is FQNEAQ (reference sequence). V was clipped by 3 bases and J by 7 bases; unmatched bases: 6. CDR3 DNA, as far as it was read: TGTGCCAGCAGCTTTGGACAGGGGGTAGGGCAGCCC. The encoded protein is CASSFGQGVGQP. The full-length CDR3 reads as CASSFGQGVGQPQHF.

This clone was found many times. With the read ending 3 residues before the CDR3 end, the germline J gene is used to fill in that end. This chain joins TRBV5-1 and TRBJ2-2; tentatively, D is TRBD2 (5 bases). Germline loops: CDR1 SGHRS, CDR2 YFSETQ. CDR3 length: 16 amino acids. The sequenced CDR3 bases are TGCGCCAGCAGCTTGGCCGTACGGGGATCAGGTGAAAAG. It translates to CASSLAVRGSGEK. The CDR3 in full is CASSLAVRGSGEKLFF.